The T cell receptor (beta chain) under discussion was sequenced for a study of human T cells and chemical hapten exposure (dated by TCRdb to the early 2020s). A note on the overall study: Libraries were pooled for sequencing, and variation in per-sample TCR yields was attributed mainly to small differences in library volumes within the pool. This study followed changes in the peripheral blood TCR repertoire in vivo during primary and secondary sensitization of alopecia patients to the hapten diphenylcyclopropenone (DPC). Both TCR alpha and TCR beta chains were sequenced from each blood RNA sample. Overall study outcomes, separate from this receptor: Repeated subsampling changed both the strength of the expansion versus patch-test correlation and the threshold at which the correlation became significant. No change with DPC sensitization was found in the number of TCRs above 1 in 1000 frequency, and no evidence of global repertoire structure alterations was found.

CDR1 and CDR2, looked up from the germline V gene, are SGHTA and FQGNSA. V ends up 2 bases short and J 4 bases short, with an unmatched junction base count of 6. Inclusive of the bounding cysteine and phenylalanine, the CDR3 is 16 residues long. CDR3 DNA is the only sequence kept; it has 48 bases, read in frame from the first base. As concerns this clonotype: Its cognate antigen has yet to be identified. The input lacks base qualities; no much larger clone sits a single base away.

Libraries were constructed by 5' RACE. The instrument given in TCRdb is Illumina MiSeq. During library preparation, unique molecular identifiers were attached to individual cDNA molecules so that TCRs could be counted quantitatively and reproducibly. Per the source publication's procedure: The median number of TCRs per sample was approximately 96,000, ranging from roughly 23,224 to 690,600. V, J and CDR3 annotation of the TCR reads was performed with the Decombinator software suite. Every sample was subsampled to the same number of TCRs (28,000) for the PS versus PT1 abundance plots. TCRs were defined as expanded if absent before sensitization and observed at least eight times at the 2-week time point. TCRdb applied fastp at Q25 and MiXCR to the public reads, then kept only in-frame beta chains. All rows with the same CDR3 protein become a single entry with the most common DNA and genes. The V and J calls were determined by TCRdb, not by the authors. In this sample the table shows more than 75,000 distinct CDR3 sequences, 15% of which occur a single time. The leading ten clones occupy under 7.5% of the sample.

Unfractionated whole blood was collected in Tempus Blood RNA tubes, and total RNA was extracted from that blood. Five healthy volunteers served as TCR sequencing controls and were bled at day 0, 2 weeks and 6 weeks. This clonotype was sampled from a female donor in good health. This chain is built from TRBV7-2 and TRBJ2-5; 11 nucleotides in the junction match TRBD1. This receptor has the CDR3 CASSLRTGGLGETQYF. The sequence in DNA is TGTGCCAGCAGCTTAAGGACAGGGGGCTTAGGAGAGACCCAGTACTTC.